The 32 T cell receptor beta chains below all came from one sample that was sequenced in a study of TIL therapy for anti-PD-1-resistant metastatic lung cancer. This was the immunoSEQ v3 assay. Using immunoSEQ multiplex PCR, the repertoire was profiled, and TCRdb retains in-frame clones only, with some absent. The sample has approximately 17,000 clones, about 80% seen once. Time point denoted: pre-treatment sample, taken before nivolumab and TIL therapy. The input for sequencing was blood, taken at baseline. The source is a person aged 25-79 years with non-small cell lung cancer.

This clone is a singleton in its sample. The V call is TRBV7-6, the J call TRBJ2-5; the match to TRBD2 covers 14 bases. Germline V gene sequence: CDR1 SGHVS, CDR2 FNYEAQ. The CDR3 covers 16 residues. V lost 5 bases, J lost 4 bases, and 6 bases stayed unmatched. CDR3 sequence reads: CASSPRTSGGLETQYF. The CDR3 DNA follows: TGTGCCAGCAGCCCCCGGACTAGCGGGGGGTTAGAGACCCAGTACTTC.

V usage is TRBV6-6 and J usage is TRBJ1-1; D may be TRBD1 (5 bases). The CDR3 spans 13 residues. Per the germline V gene, CDR1 is MNHNY and CDR2 is SVGAGI (reference sequence). Trimming left V 7 bases short and J 0 bases short, with 9 bases between. CDR3 loop: CASTDSLNTEAFF. As DNA, the CDR3 is TGTGCCAGCACCGACAGCTTGAACACTGAAGCTTTCTTT.

The rearrangement joins TRBV28 to TRBJ1-5; D gene uncertain. The V and J ends lost 2 bases and 4 bases respectively, with 9 bases between them. This CDR3 contains 14 residues. The germline V gene has CDR1 MDHEN and CDR2 SYDVKM. CDR3 sequence reads: CASSLMVQNQPQHF. CDR3 bases: TGTGCCAGCAGTTTAATGGTACAGAATCAGCCCCAGCATTTT.

This clone ranks as medium-sized. The V call is TRBV12-3 or TRBV12-4, the J call TRBJ1-1; TRBD1 is a possible D gene (5 bases). The CDR3 spans 13 residues. Trimming left V 2 bases short and J 4 bases short, with 8 bases between. The CDR3 nucleotides are TGTGCCAGCAGTTTATTCGGGGGCACTGAAGCTTTCTTT. It is translated as CASSLFGGTEAFF.

This CDR3 reads CASSSNPGSQETQYF. The DNA for the CDR3 is TGTGCCAGCAGCTCTAATCCAGGGTCCCAAGAGACCCAGTACTTC. The J gene is TRBJ2-5, the V gene TRBV7-7; possible D gene TRBD1, 5 bases. CDR3 length: 15 amino acids. Germline lookup yields CDR1 SSHAT and CDR2 FNYEAQ (reference sequence). V was shortened by 4 bases and J by 1 base, with 13 bases between the two germline ends. Using reference TRBV7-7 and TRBJ2-5 for the parts outside the CDR3, the full variable domain is GAGVSQSPRYKVTKRGQDVTLRCDPISSHATLYWYQQALGQGPEFLTYFNYEAQPDKSGLPSDRFSAERPEGSISTLTIQRTEQRDSAMYRCASSSNPGSQETQYFGPGTRLLVL.

The chain uses TRBV28 and TRBJ2-2; a possible D gene is TRBD1 (5 bases). Per germline, CDR1 MDHEN and CDR2 SYDVKM. This CDR3 has 12 amino acids. Trimming cost V 6 bases and J 5 bases, with 7 bases left between them. DNA for the CDR3: TGTGCCAGCAGCTCAGGGACCGGGGAGCTGTTTTTT. It encodes CASSSGTGELFF.

This rearrangement joins TRBV9 to TRBJ2-2; D might be TRBD1 or TRBD2, each matching 5 bases. Germline CDR1 is SGDLS and CDR2 is YYNGEE. Trimming removed 1 base from V and 9 bases from J, with 19 bases in between. This CDR3 region has 16 residues. For the CDR3, the DNA is TGTGCCAGCAGCGTATCGAGCGGACATGCTTCTCGGGAGCTGTTTTTT. It specifies CASSVSSGHASRELFF.

J is TRBJ2-1 and V is TRBV15; D is ambiguous. The CDR3 totals 16 residues. The germline gives CDR1 LNHNV, CDR2 YYDKDF (reference sequence). The V end lost 0 bases, the J end lost 5 bases, and 14 bases lay between the germline ends. In nucleotides, the CDR3 is TGTGCCACCAGCAGAGACATCCAGGTTGCCGACAATGAGCAGTTCTTC. It translates to CATSRDIQVADNEQFF.

CDR3: CASSLAQNTGELFF. The CDR3 nucleotides read TGTGCCAGCAGCTTAGCACAGAACACCGGGGAGCTGTTTTTT. This chain uses TRBV7-2 with TRBJ2-2; D gene ambiguous. The V gene's germline CDR1 is SGHTA and CDR2 FQGNSA. V was cut by 0 bases and J by 1 base, with 3 bases left in between. The CDR3 totals 14 residues.

This rearrangement joins TRBV7-9 to TRBJ2-1; D uncertain. Germline lookup yields CDR1 SEHNR and CDR2 FQNEAQ (reference sequence). CDR3 length: 13 amino acids. The germline V and J ends were trimmed by 5 bases and 8 bases, with 13 bases remaining between them. The CDR3 DNA follows: TGTGCCAGCAGCCGGACCGGGTTTGATGAGCAGTTCTTC. This sequence encodes CASSRTGFDEQFF.

This rearrangement joins TRBV6-5 to TRBJ2-3; no clear D. This CDR3 is 14 amino acids long. Germline-derived CDR1 and CDR2 are MNHEY and SVGAGI. V was trimmed by 6 bases and J by 0 bases, leaving 10 bases between them. The CDR3 reads CASSLVYSTDTQYF. The CDR3 nucleotides read TGTGCCAGCAGCCTGGTCTACAGCACAGATACGCAGTATTTT.

The chain couples TRBV11-2 to TRBJ1-1, with 7 bases fitting TRBD1. With V trimmed by 1 base and J by 1 base, 0 bases remained unmatched. Germline CDR1 and CDR2: SGHAT and FQNNGV. The CDR3 has 14 residues. CDR3 coding DNA: TGTGCCAGCAGCTTAGCAGGGGGGAACACTGAAGCTTTCTTT. Amino acid sequence: CASSLAGGNTEAFF.

The V call is TRBV10-1, the J call TRBJ2-3; D might be TRBD2 (6 bases). This CDR3 has 13 amino acids. Trimming took 8 bases from V and 1 from J, leaving 10 bases between them. From germline, CDR1 is WNHNN and CDR2 SYGVQD (reference sequence). The CDR3 spells CASASSGTDTQYF. The CDR3 coding sequence is TGCGCCAGCGCGTCTAGCGGCACAGATACGCAGTATTTT.

The chain employs TRBV12-3 or TRBV12-4 and TRBJ1-5; D not certain. This CDR3 is built from 11 residues. The germline V and J ends were trimmed by 6 bases and 4 bases, with 4 bases remaining between them. The CDR3 reads CASSYNQPQHF. The CDR3 nucleotides read TGTGCCAGCAGCTATAATCAGCCCCAGCATTTT.

This sequence joins TRBV19 and TRBJ1-2, with 8 positions matching TRBD1. V trimming: 6 bases; J trimming: 3 bases; junction bases outside the gene matches: 9. Germline V gene lookup returns CDR1 LNHDA and CDR2 SQIVND (reference sequence). The CDR3 spans 15 residues. CDR3 protein: CASSLDRGTHYGYTF. CDR3 nucleotides: TGTGCCAGTAGCCTCGACAGGGGCACTCACTATGGCTACACCTTC.

The chain links TRBV7-3 to TRBJ2-1; tentatively, D is TRBD1 or TRBD2 (5 bases each). With 6 bases removed from V and 5 bases from J, the gap between germline ends came to 26 bases. There are 18 residues in the CDR3. Germline V gene sequence: CDR1 SGHTA, CDR2 FQGTGA. Here the CDR3 reads CASSPPFRVATGHNEQFF. The CDR3 nucleotides are TGTGCCAGCAGTCCCCCCTTTCGGGTCGCGACGGGGCACAATGAGCAGTTCTTC.

The V gene is TRBV6-5, the J gene TRBJ2-7; the D is unclear. CDR3 length: 12 residues. Deletions cut 8 bases from V and 2 bases from J, with 10 bases between. CDR1 and CDR2 from the germline V gene are MNHEY and SVGAGI. Here the CDR3 reads CASDYTTYEQYF. CDR3 bases: TGTGCCAGCGATTACACTACCTACGAGCAGTACTTC.

The CDR3 DNA reads as TGTGCCAGCAGCTTAGGGCTAGCGTACCAAGAGACCCAGTACTTC. Residues: CASSLGLAYQETQYF. The V and J genes are TRBV7-2 and TRBJ2-5; a possible D gene is TRBD2 (6 bases). Deletions cut 1 base from V and 0 bases from J, with 9 bases between. The germline V gene encodes CDR1 SGHTA and CDR2 FQGNSA. This CDR3 region has 15 residues.

This clone came up a few times. J is TRBJ2-7 and V is TRBV19; the D gene is possibly TRBD2 (5 bases). From germline, CDR1 is LNHDA and CDR2 SQIVND (reference sequence). With 4 bases removed from V and 0 bases from J, the gap between germline ends came to 7 bases. The CDR3 runs to 13 residues. CDR3 DNA sequence: TGTGCCAGTAGTACCGACTACTCCTACGAGCAGTACTTC. This gives the protein CASSTDYSYEQYF.

This clone was observed a few times. This sequence joins TRBV30 and TRBJ1-6; D is ambiguous. Germline assignment: CDR1 GTSNPN and CDR2 SVGIG (reference sequence). Trimming shortened V by 0 bases and J by 0 bases, and 9 bases separated the two germline ends. The CDR3 runs to 16 residues. The CDR3 loop is CAWSVGGSSYNSPLHF. The CDR3 DNA follows: TGTGCCTGGAGTGTAGGAGGAAGCTCCTATAATTCACCCCTCCACTTT.

This clone was counted a single time. The chain links TRBV12-5 to TRBJ2-1, with D possibly matching TRBD2 (6 bases). The CDR3 has 15 residues. V was cut by 1 base and J by 2 bases, with 9 bases left in between. Germline V gene data show CDR1 as LGHNT and CDR2 as FRNRAP. CDR3 sequence (DNA): TGTGCTAGTGGTTTGGGGCGGGAAGCCTACAATGAGCAGTTCTTC. This translates into CASGLGREAYNEQFF.

V and J are TRBV5-1 and TRBJ2-5; TRBD2 aligns across 12 bases. Germline CDR1 is SGHRS and CDR2 is YFSETQ. V shed 4 bases, J shed 4 bases, and the junction held 2 bases outside the gene matches. This CDR3 is built from 14 residues. CDR3 in amino acids: CASSLGLAGETQYF. The CDR3 DNA sequence: TGCGCCAGCAGCCTGGGACTAGCGGGAGAGACCCAGTACTTC.

This sequence joins TRBV3-1 (or the pseudogene TRBV3-2) and TRBJ2-5, with D unresolved. The CDR3 is 12 residues long. Germline values: CDR1 LGHDT, CDR2 YNNKEL (reference sequence). V was pared by 3 bases and J by 10 bases, with 12 bases between. CDR3 sequence reads: CASSHRVAIQYF. Here the CDR3 DNA reads TGTGCCAGCAGCCATCGGGTGGCGATCCAGTACTTC.

Turning to this clone: The sample holds other DNA sequences that translate to the same CDR3. This chain joins TRBV6-1 and TRBJ1-1, with D unclear. With 3 bases removed from V and 0 bases from J, the gap between germline ends came to 5 bases. The CDR3 runs to 13 residues. Germline loops: CDR1 MNHNS, CDR2 SASEGT. CDR3 nucleotide sequence: TGTGCCAGCAGTGATAAGATGAACACTGAAGCTTTCTTT. This sequence encodes CASSDKMNTEAFF.

This clone was seen a handful of times. The chain employs TRBV19 and TRBJ2-7, with D tentatively TRBD1 (6 bases). Germline V gene lookup returns CDR1 LNHDA and CDR2 SQIVND (reference sequence). V was trimmed by 3 bases and J by 0 bases, leaving 12 bases between them. The CDR3 is made up of 15 amino acids. CDR3 nucleotide sequence: TGTGCCAGTAGTATTGTCCAGGGGCCCTCCTACGAGCAGTACTTC. Translating it yields CASSIVQGPSYEQYF. The variable domain in full, completed from reference TRBV19 and TRBJ2-7, reads DGGITQSPKYLFRKEGQNVTLSCEQNLNHDAMYWYRQDPGQGLRLIYYSQIVNDFQKGDIAEGYSVSREKKESFPLTVTSAQKNPTAFYLCASSIVQGPSYEQYFGPGTRLTVT.

This clone occurred a few times. The gene calls are TRBV27 and TRBJ1-1; D gene uncertain. The CDR3 runs to 13 residues. Germline CDR1 reads MNHEY; CDR2 reads SMNVEV (reference sequence). Trimming removed 5 bases at V and 1 base at J, with 8 bases between. The CDR3 DNA reads as TGTGCCAGCAGTCCCAGGCCGAACACTGAAGCTTTCTTT. Its protein is CASSPRPNTEAFF.

The sample holds one count of this clone. The CDR3 bases are TGTGCCACCAGTGATCGGGGAGCTGGAGCGTACAATGAGCAGTTCTTC. Amino acid sequence: CATSDRGAGAYNEQFF. This chain connects TRBV24-1 to TRBJ2-1; possibly TRBD2 for D (5 bases). CDR3 length: 16 residues. The V end lost 3 bases, the J end lost 4 bases, and 15 bases lay between the germline ends. Looked up from germline, CDR1 is KGHDR and CDR2 is SFDVKD.

The chain links TRBV3-1 (or the pseudogene TRBV3-2) to TRBJ2-3; 10 bases agree with TRBD2. Germline loops: CDR1 LGHDT, CDR2 YNNKEL (reference sequence). The CDR3 runs 15 residues. V was pared by 8 bases and J by 2 bases, with 7 bases of the junction left unmatched. The CDR3, as DNA: TGTGCCAGCGGTCTACTAGCGGGGCCCACAGATACGCAGTATTTT. This translates into CASGLLAGPTDTQYF.

The V gene is TRBV5-8, the J gene TRBJ2-6; no firm D call. This CDR3 is built from 15 residues. V shed 1 base and J shed 4 bases, with 9 bases lying between them. Germline V gene data show CDR1 as SGHTS and CDR2 as YDEGEE. CDR3 sequence (DNA): TGTGCCAGCAGCTTGAAGGGTACGGGGGCCAACGTCCTGACTTTC. This codes for CASSLKGTGANVLTF.

In this sample, this clone turned up once. The rearrangement joins TRBV15 to TRBJ2-3; D call uncertain. V gave up 4 bases and J gave up 10 bases, with 9 bases separating them. The CDR3 contains 11 residues. CDR1 is LNHNV and CDR2 is YYDKDF in the germline V gene (reference sequence). CDR3 sequence reads: CATSNPWAQYF. CDR3 in DNA: TGTGCCACCAGCAATCCGTGGGCGCAGTATTTT.

This clone was counted only a few times. The V and J genes are TRBV28 and TRBJ1-1; maybe TRBD1 (5 bases). V was trimmed by 4 bases and J by 1 base, leaving 13 bases between them. The CDR3 length is 15 residues. Germline V gene lookup returns CDR1 MDHEN and CDR2 SYDVKM. CDR3 amino acids: CASSYPGGGNTEAFF. The CDR3 region has the DNA TGTGCCAGCAGTTACCCCGGGGGGGGGAACACTGAAGCTTTCTTT.

The gene calls are TRBV4-1 and TRBJ2-5, with D possibly TRBD2 on 5 matching bases. Germline assignment: CDR1 MGHRA and CDR2 YSYEKL. Trimming removed 1 base from V and 1 base from J, with 13 bases in between. The CDR3 totals 16 residues. Written as DNA, the CDR3 is TGCGCCAGCAGCCAAGTAGAAGCGGTCCGCCAAGAGACCCAGTACTTC. Encoded protein: CASSQVEAVRQETQYF.